The next 10 T cell receptor beta chains were all read from a single sample in a study of blood T cell repertoires in COVID-19. Sequencing was performed with immunoSEQ multiplex PCR; in TCRdb, only in-frame clones are kept and a portion is missing. Here the sample spans 70,000 to 75,000 clones, roughly 80% being singletons. Sequencing was done on a sample of peripheral blood. All receptors derive from a man aged 65-85 years with acute or convalescent COVID-19.

This clone was counted a single time. CDR3 nucleotides: TGCAGTGAGTTTCAGCAAGAGACCCAGTACTTC. It codes for CSEFQQETQYF. This chain connects TRBV20-1 to TRBJ2-5, with D unclear. Trimming removed 7 bases at V and 2 bases at J, with 8 bases between. The germline V gene encodes CDR1 DFQATT and CDR2 SNEGSKA (reference sequence). This CDR3 spans 11 amino acids.

The rearrangement joins TRBV14 to TRBJ2-3, with D possibly being TRBD2 (7 bases). Germline V gene sequence: CDR1 SGHDN, CDR2 FVKESK. V dropped 5 bases and J dropped 1 base, with 13 bases sitting between them. This CDR3 contains 15 residues. CDR3 coding DNA: TGTGCCAGCAGCTTCAGGGGAGGGGGCACAGATACGCAGTATTTT. Its protein product is CASSFRGGGTDTQYF.

Comments on this clone: The junction departs from the called germline gene at one end, perhaps through a read error. The chain joins TRBV6-1 to TRBJ1-2; D is unresolved. The CDR3 consists of 11 residues. CDR1 MNHNS and CDR2 SASEGT come from the germline V gene. As DNA, the CDR3 is TGTGCCAGCAGTGAGGTAACACAAGAGGACTTC. The encoded protein is CASSEVTQEDF.

The chain uses TRBV25-1 and TRBJ1-1; no firm D call. The germline gives CDR1 MGHDK, CDR2 SYGVNS. The CDR3 has 13 residues. V shed 4 bases and J shed 0 bases, with 6 bases lying between them. The CDR3 protein is CASSAGMNTEAFF. In DNA form, the CDR3 reads TGTGCCAGCAGTGCCGGTATGAACACTGAAGCTTTCTTT.

The rearrangement joins TRBV7-2 to TRBJ2-1, with TRBD2 matching over 10 bases. This CDR3 is built from 15 residues. Germline trimming cut 7 bases from V and 4 bases from J; bases unmatched to any gene: 7. Germline CDR1 and CDR2: SGHTA and FQGNSA. CDR3 residues: CASNQREGQYNEQFF. The CDR3 DNA is TGTGCCAGCAACCAGCGGGAGGGCCAGTACAATGAGCAGTTCTTC. The full variable domain, completed using reference TRBV7-2 and TRBJ2-1, is GAGVSQSPSNKVTEKGKDVELRCDPISGHTALYWYRQSLGQGLEFLIYFQGNSAPDKSGLPSDRFSAERTGGSVSTLTIQRTQQEDSAVYLCASNQREGQYNEQFFGPGTRLTVL.

The chain combines TRBV29-1 with TRBJ1-3, with D unclear. CDR3 length: 11 residues. CDR1 and CDR2 from the germline V gene are SQVTM and ANQGSEA. The V and J ends lost 7 bases and 0 bases respectively, with 4 bases between them. In DNA form, the CDR3 reads TGCAGCGCTAACTCTGGAAACACCATATATTTT. Residues: CSANSGNTIYF.

This rearrangement joins TRBV11-2 to TRBJ1-2, with unresolved D. In germline, CDR1 is SGHAT, CDR2 FQNNGV. V lost 5 bases to trimming and J lost 6 bases, with 13 bases between them. The CDR3 extends over 13 amino acids. CDR3 sequence (DNA): TGTGCCAGCAGCCCATCCAGGTACCATGGCTACACCTTC. The encoded protein is CASSPSRYHGYTF.

V and J are TRBV10-3 and TRBJ2-2, with D possibly TRBD1 on 6 matching bases. The CDR3 loop spans 14 amino acids. CDR1 and CDR2 from the germline V gene are ENHRY and SYGVKD. V dropped 5 bases and J dropped 2 bases, with 9 bases sitting between them. Written as DNA, the CDR3 is TGTGCCATCAGTTCAGGGACAAACACCGGGGAGCTGTTTTTT. Its protein is CAISSGTNTGELFF.

This chain links TRBV20-1 with TRBJ1-2, with D maybe TRBD1 (5 bases). This CDR3 has 13 residues. The V and J ends lost 3 bases and 7 bases respectively, with 15 bases between them. In germline, CDR1 is DFQATT, CDR2 SNEGSKA (reference sequence). CDR3 bases: TGCAGTGCTAGTCTGGAGGGCAGGGCTGGCTACACCTTC. Encoded protein: CSASLEGRAGYTF.

V gene TRBV7-9 combines with J gene TRBJ1-2; 7 nucleotides agree with TRBD1. CDR1 and CDR2 (germline): SEHNR, FQNEAQ (reference sequence). Unmatched junction bases numbered 17, after V lost 1 base and J lost 3 bases. The CDR3 length is 19 residues. This CDR3 reads CASSLERIPGQRDDYGYTF. The CDR3 coding sequence is TGTGCCAGCAGCTTAGAGCGTATCCCGGGACAGAGGGATGACTATGGCTACACCTTC.